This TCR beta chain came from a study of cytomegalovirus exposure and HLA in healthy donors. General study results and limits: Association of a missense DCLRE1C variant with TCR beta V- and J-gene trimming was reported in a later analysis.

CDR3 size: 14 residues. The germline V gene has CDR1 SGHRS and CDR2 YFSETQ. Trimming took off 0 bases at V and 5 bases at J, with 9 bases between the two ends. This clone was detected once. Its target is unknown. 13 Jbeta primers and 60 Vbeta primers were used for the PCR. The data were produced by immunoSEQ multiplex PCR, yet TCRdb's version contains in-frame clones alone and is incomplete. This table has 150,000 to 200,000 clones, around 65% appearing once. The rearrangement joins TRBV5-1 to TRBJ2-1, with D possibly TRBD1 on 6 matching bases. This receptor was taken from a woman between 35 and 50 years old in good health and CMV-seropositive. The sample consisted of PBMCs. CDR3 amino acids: CASSLVAGDNEQFF. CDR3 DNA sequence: TGCGCCAGCAGCTTGGTTGCAGGGGACAATGAGCAGTTCTTC.